This T cell receptor (beta chain) appears in the sequencing data of a study of blood T cell repertoires in COVID-19. Looking at the study overall: Spain, Italy and the United States supplied samples that represented acute and convalescent COVID-19. PBMCs, B-cell-depleted T cells, or T cells provided the cDNA or gDNA that made up the material.

Authors' processing steps: Estimation of nucleated cell counts was performed using reference gene primer amplification. Profiling relied on immunoSEQ multiplex PCR, and the TCRdb table lists in-frame clones only, not all of them. V, J and clone size reflect that table, while D and trimming were determined from the DNA. The sample consists of about 340,000 clones, around four fifths of them appearing once. This CDR3 region has 13 residues. From germline, CDR1 is SGHRS and CDR2 YFSETQ. Trimming took off 0 bases at V and 8 bases at J, with 11 bases between the two ends. This receptor was obtained from a man aged 30 to 39 with active or convalescent COVID-19. This chain connects TRBV5-1 to TRBJ1-2; tentatively, D is TRBD1 (6 bases). Sequencing was performed on peripheral blood. This CDR3 reads CASSLEAGAGYTF. The CDR3 bases are TGCGCCAGCAGCTTGGAGGCAGGGGCCGGCTACACCTTC.